This T cell receptor beta chain emerged from a study of blood T cell repertoires in COVID-19. On the study more broadly: Researchers got acute and convalescent COVID-19 samples from the United States, Italy and Spain. PBMCs, B-cell-depleted T cells, or T cells were the source of the cDNA or gDNA that made up the material.

Original data processing: Reference gene primer amplification gave estimated nucleated cell counts. Here immunoSEQ multiplex PCR was the method, and the copy in TCRdb shows in-frame clones only, minus some. V and J calls and clone size are given by that table; D and trimming were obtained from the DNA. The sample consists of about 200,000 clones, roughly 88% of them appearing once. Seattle enrolled patients during active infection and tracked them longitudinally. This CDR3 comprises 15 residues. Germline CDR1 reads SGHRS; CDR2 reads YFSETQ. V shed 3 bases and J shed 6 bases, with 15 bases lying between them.

V gene TRBV5-1 combines with J gene TRBJ2-2; D might be TRBD2 (5 bases). Sequenced sample: peripheral blood. The TCR was taken from a man over 45 with COVID-19, enrolled during active disease. The DNA of the CDR3 is TGCGCCAGCAGCTACCCGCGTGAGGGAGCCGGGGAGCTGTTTTTT. This codes for CASSYPREGAGELFF.